One sample yielded the 16 T cell receptor beta chains listed below, sequenced in a study of T cells after posttransplantation cyclophosphamide. Profiled with immunoSEQ multiplex PCR; TCRdb holds only in-frame clones, not every one. The profile covers over 35,000 clones, none occurring a single time. The sample taken for sequencing was PBMCs. These receptors were taken from a man aged 35 to 55 in good health, CMV-negative, and a related stem cell transplant donor.

This clone was found many times. The chain couples TRBV5-6 to TRBJ2-6; a possible D gene is TRBD2 (5 bases). Trimming removed 4 bases at V and 0 bases at J, with 14 bases between. The CDR3 sequence is 17 residues long. Germline V lookup: CDR1 SGHDT, CDR2 YYEEEE. The DNA of the CDR3 is TGTGCCAGCAGCCTACGGACCGGGATCTCTGGGGCCAACGTCCTGACTTTC. Its protein is CASSLRTGISGANVLTF. Based on the CDR3 plus reference TRBV5-6 and TRBJ2-6, the full variable domain is DAGVTQSPTHLIKTRGQQVTLRCSPKSGHDTVSWYQQALGQGPQFIFQYYEEEERQRGNFPDRFSGHQFPNYSSELNVNALLLGDSALYLCASSLRTGISGANVLTFGAGSRLTVL.

This clone was seen repeatedly, ten times or more. V is TRBV27 and J is TRBJ2-2; D remains ambiguous. The CDR3 runs 12 residues. The germline V gene encodes CDR1 MNHEY and CDR2 SMNVEV (reference sequence). Trimming removed 4 bases at V and 3 bases at J, with 3 bases between. The CDR3 spells CASSSYTGELFF. As DNA, the CDR3 is TGTGCCAGCAGTTCCTACACCGGGGAGCTGTTTTTT.

This clone showed up many times. The J gene is TRBJ2-5, the V gene TRBV6-1; 14 bases are shared with TRBD2. Germline lookup yields CDR1 MNHNS and CDR2 SASEGT. V dropped 4 bases and J dropped 2; count of bases not matched to a gene: 3. This CDR3 is 16 amino acids long. CDR3 residues: CASSAGTSGGQETQYF. CDR3 in DNA: TGTGCCAGCAGTGCCGGGACTAGCGGGGGTCAAGAGACCCAGTACTTC.

By frequency in the sample, this clone is medium-sized. CDR3 bases: TGTGCCAGCAGAAACAACAGGGACCATGGCTACACCTTC. Translated, it gives CASRNNRDHGYTF. V and J are TRBV6-5 and TRBJ1-2; tentatively, D is TRBD1 (6 bases). The CDR3 contains 13 residues. Between the trimmed V and J ends, which lost 6 bases and 6 bases, there was a span of 14 bases. CDR1 is MNHEY, CDR2 SVGAGI, per germline.

In its sample, this clone was seen many times. The chain carries TRBV5-6 and TRBJ1-6; D uncertain. V lost 0 bases, J lost 3 bases, and 10 bases lay in between. Per germline, CDR1 SGHDT and CDR2 YYEEEE. This CDR3 contains 16 residues. The CDR3 DNA is TGTGCCAGCAGCTTGGGAGGGCGCGTCTATAATTCACCCCTCCACTTT. As protein: CASSLGGRVYNSPLHF.

Written as DNA, the CDR3 is TGTGCCAGCAGTGGCGGTAATACGCAGTATTTT. Translated, it gives CASSGGNTQYF. The chain joins TRBV2 to TRBJ2-3; D uncertain. The CDR3 sequence is 11 residues long. CDR1 and CDR2 (germline): SNHLY, FYNNEI. V lost 4 bases and J 7 bases, leaving 6 bases between the germline ends.

In this sample, this clone turned up many times. The J gene is TRBJ1-1, the V gene TRBV6-5, with D tentatively TRBD1 (5 bases). The CDR3 runs to 13 residues. CDR1 and CDR2 (germline): MNHEY, SVGAGI. V lost 8 bases to trimming and J lost 3 bases, with 13 bases between them. The CDR3 region is CASGDSPDTEAFF. DNA of the CDR3: TGTGCCAGCGGCGACAGCCCGGACACTGAAGCTTTCTTT.

This clone was observed many times. The rearrangement joins TRBV19 to TRBJ2-3; 10 nucleotides match TRBD1. The CDR3 is 16 amino acids. Germline V gene sequence: CDR1 LNHDA, CDR2 SQIVND (reference sequence). V shed 6 bases and J 4 bases; nucleotides not matched to a gene: 10. The CDR3 region has the DNA TGTGCCAGTAGGGACAGGGGGTGGGGAGGGGCAGATACGCAGTATTTT. It specifies CASRDRGWGGADTQYF.

This clone was seen many times. The rearrangement links TRBV11-2 to TRBJ2-4; 12 bases align to TRBD2. CDR3 length: 17 residues. Germline-derived CDR1 and CDR2 are SGHAT and FQNNGV. The ends lost 7 bases at V and 7 bases at J; junction bases unmatched: 14. The CDR3 DNA is TGTGCCAGCACCCATTTCCAGTCTAGCGGGAGGGGGAACATTCAGTACTTC. Translated, it gives CASTHFQSSGRGNIQYF.

The sample holds many counts of this clone. The rearrangement links TRBV10-1 to TRBJ1-4; unclear D gene. The CDR3 is 17 amino acids. Trimming removed 0 bases at V and 1 base at J, with 12 bases between. Germline V lookup: CDR1 WNHNN, CDR2 SYGVQD (reference sequence). The CDR3 nucleotides are TGCGCCAGCAGTGAGTCGACGGGGATGGGAACTAATGAAAAACTGTTTTTT. Its protein product is CASSESTGMGTNEKLFF.

This clone came up many times. The chain couples TRBV5-1 to TRBJ1-1; TRBD1 might be the D (5 bases). V shed 0 bases and J shed 0 bases, with 12 bases lying between them. The CDR3 length is 16 residues. Germline CDR1 reads SGHRS; CDR2 reads YFSETQ. The CDR3 sequence is CASSLASGLMNTEAFF. In nucleotides, the CDR3 is TGCGCCAGCAGCTTGGCATCAGGGCTGATGAACACTGAAGCTTTCTTT.

This clone was observed at least ten times. J is TRBJ2-1 and V is TRBV10-1; D is uncertain. The CDR3 covers 13 residues. Germline CDR1 is WNHNN and CDR2 is SYGVQD (reference sequence). V lost 1 base and J 3 bases, leaving 4 bases between the germline ends. CDR3 nucleotide sequence: TGCGCCAGCAGTGAGTTTAGCTACAATGAGCAGTTCTTC. It specifies CASSEFSYNEQFF.

This clone appeared many times. The chain is built from TRBV5-4 and TRBJ1-1, with 9 bases aligning to TRBD1. The CDR3 covers 14 residues. In germline, CDR1 is SGHNT, CDR2 YYREEE (reference sequence). V was pared by 6 bases and J by 1 base, with 4 bases of the junction left unmatched. Here the CDR3 DNA reads TGTGCCAGCACCCTGGGACAGGGGAACACTGAAGCTTTCTTT. It is translated as CASTLGQGNTEAFF.

There are a few counts of this clone. The chain uses TRBV7-6 and TRBJ2-2, with D possibly being TRBD1 (6 bases). Germline loops: CDR1 SGHVS, CDR2 FNYEAQ. V was pared by 0 bases and J by 6 bases, with 8 bases between. This CDR3 is 14 amino acids long. The CDR3 sequence is CASSLAGASGELFF. In DNA form, the CDR3 reads TGTGCCAGCAGCTTAGCGGGGGCGTCCGGGGAGCTGTTTTTT.

V gene TRBV11-2 combines with J gene TRBJ2-7; TRBD1 matches at 7 bases. The CDR3 sequence is 17 residues long. Looked up from germline, CDR1 is SGHAT and CDR2 is FQNNGV. V lost 5 bases to trimming and J lost 0 bases; unmatched junction nucleotides: 13. The CDR3 spells CASSRDGDSLSSYEQYF. DNA of the CDR3: TGTGCCAGCAGCCGAGATGGGGACAGCCTGAGCTCCTACGAGCAGTACTTC. Supplemented by reference TRBV11-2 and TRBJ2-7, the full variable domain reads EAGVAQSPRYKIIEKRQSVAFWCNPISGHATLYWYQQILGQGPKLLIQFQNNGVVDDSQLPKDRFSAERLKGVDSTLKIQPAKLEDSAVYLCASSRDGDSLSSYEQYFGPGTRLTVT.

This clone was recorded at least ten times. CDR3 nucleotide sequence: TGTGCCAGCTCAATCCGGGGCGGGGAGACTGAAGCTTTCTTT. It yields the protein CASSIRGGETEAFF. This chain connects TRBV18 to TRBJ1-1, with D perhaps matching TRBD1 (5 bases). CDR3 length: 14 residues. Germline V gene lookup returns CDR1 KGHSH and CDR2 LQKENI. The ends were cut back, 5 bases at V and 5 bases at J, with 15 bases in the middle.